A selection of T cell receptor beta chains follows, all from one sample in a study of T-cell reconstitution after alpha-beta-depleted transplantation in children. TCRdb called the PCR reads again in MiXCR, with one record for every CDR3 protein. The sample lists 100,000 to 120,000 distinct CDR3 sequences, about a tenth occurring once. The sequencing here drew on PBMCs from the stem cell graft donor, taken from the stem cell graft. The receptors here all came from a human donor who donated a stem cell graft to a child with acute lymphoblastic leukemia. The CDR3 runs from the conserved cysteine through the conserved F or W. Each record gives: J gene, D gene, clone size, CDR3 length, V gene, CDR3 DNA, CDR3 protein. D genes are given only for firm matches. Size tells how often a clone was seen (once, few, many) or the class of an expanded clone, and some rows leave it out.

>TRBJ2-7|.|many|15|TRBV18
TGTGCCAGCTCACCATACACCATTCCGTCCTACGAGCAGTACTTC
CASSPYTIPSYEQYF
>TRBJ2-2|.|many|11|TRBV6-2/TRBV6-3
TGTGCCAGCATGTTGTCCGGGGAGCTGTTTTTT
CASMLSGELFF
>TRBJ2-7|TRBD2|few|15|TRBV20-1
TGCAGTGCTAGAGCCCCTAGCGGGTTCGATTACGAGCAGTACTTC
CSARAPSGFDYEQYF
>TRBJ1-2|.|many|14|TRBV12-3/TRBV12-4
TGTGCCAGCAGTTTATTTGGGGGGGGCTATGGCTACACCTTC
CASSLFGGGYGYTF
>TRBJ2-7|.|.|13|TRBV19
TGTGCCAGTAGTATAACCGGATACTACGAGCAGTACTTC
CASSITGYYEQYF
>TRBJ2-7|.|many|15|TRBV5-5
TGTGCCAGCAGCTTGGGCTTGTCCCGATCCTACGAGCAGTACTTC
CASSLGLSRSYEQYF
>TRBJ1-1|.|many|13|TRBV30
TGTGCCTGGAGTTACAGAGTGAACACTGAAGCTTTCTTT
CAWSYRVNTEAFF
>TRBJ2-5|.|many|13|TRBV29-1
TGCAGCGTTACCACAGGGGGAGGGGAGACCCAGTACTTC
CSVTTGGGETQYF
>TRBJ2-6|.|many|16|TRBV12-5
TGTGCTAGTGGCTTCAACCCAGGGACTGGGGCCAACGTCCTGACTTTC
CASGFNPGTGANVLTF
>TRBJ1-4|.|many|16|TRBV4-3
TGCGCCAGCAGCCAAGATAGGGAGACAGGAAATGAAAAACTGTTTTTT
CASSQDRETGNEKLFF
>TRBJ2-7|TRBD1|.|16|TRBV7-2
TGTGCCAGCAGACAGAACCGGGACAGGGGTTCCTACGAGCAGTACTTC
CASRQNRDRGSYEQYF